Here is one T cell receptor (beta chain) with its context. The antigen remains undetermined. The data derive from a study of STAT3 mutations in large granular lymphocyte leukemia. Whole-study findings and limits: Every T-cell large granular lymphocyte leukemia patient had at least one immunodominant TCR beta clonotype.

The germline V gene has CDR1 LNHDA and CDR2 SQIVND (reference sequence). Trimming left V 6 bases short and J 2 bases short, with 14 bases between. The CDR3 is 15 residues long. Method: immunoSEQ multiplex PCR; TCRdb's copy keeps in-frame clones and lacks some. Here the sample spans around 10,000 clones, more than 70% being singletons. The chain employs TRBV19 and TRBJ1-5; D gene ambiguous. The receptor was isolated from a man in his 60s with T-cell large granular lymphocyte leukemia. Some clones in this sample may be carry-over from other donors' samples. Material: peripheral blood mononuclear cells. The DNA of the CDR3 is TGTGCCAGTAGCTTTGGAGCCCCGGGCAATCAGCCCCAGCATTTT. It is translated as CASSFGAPGNQPQHF.